This T cell receptor (beta chain) was captured by sequencing in a study of Graves' ophthalmopathy and Graves' hyperthyroidism. General study results and limits: Blood also carried most expanded thyroid clonotypes exceeding 0.001 frequency.

V shed 2 bases and J 8 bases; nucleotides not matched to a gene: 8. The CDR3 length is 14 residues. Looked up from germline, CDR1 is SQVTM and CDR2 is ANQGSEA. Regarding this clonotype: Its antigen is currently unknown.

The TCR beta CDR3 regions underwent amplification from RNA transcripts. The first round was an RT-PCR with HTBI primers, and the second round was a multiplex PCR. TCRdb ran MiXCR on the multiplex PCR reads and lists one entry per CDR3 protein. The table has hundreds of thousands of distinct CDR3 sequences, less than 55% seen once; the top ten hold around half. This sequence was found in an adult man with Graves' ophthalmopathy. Sequences were obtained from peripheral blood. The chain is built from TRBV29-1 and TRBJ2-1; 8 bases map to TRBD2. The CDR3 nucleotides read TGCAGCGTTGAAAAAAGCGGGAGTAGGGATGAGCAGTTCTTC. Translating gives CSVEKSGSRDEQFF.